The clone carrying this TCR beta chain was recorded at least ten times. Its antigen is as yet unknown. This sample was included in a study of naive and memory T cell subsets. An equimolar mix of two oligonucleotides served as the beta constant-region primer for TRBC1 and TRBC2. TCRdb called the UMI-ligation and nested PCR reads again in MiXCR, with one record for every CDR3 protein. The sample shows 25,000 to 30,000 distinct CDR3 sequences, roughly 10% of them seen only once. Cells stained for CD3, CD4, CD8, CD45RA, CD27 and viability were sorted into four CD45RA/CD27 subsets. V lost 6 bases to trimming and J lost 3 bases, with 9 bases between them. This CDR3 is built from 12 residues. Study results and limitations: A clonotype means one alpha or beta sequence, not an alpha/beta pair.

The sequence came from a human donor in good health. Material: effector memory CD4+ T cells from blood. Subset of the sample: effector memory, CD45RA- CD27-. The V gene is TRBV12-3 or TRBV12-4, the J gene TRBJ2-7; D perhaps matches TRBD2 (5 bases). As DNA, the CDR3 is TGTGCCAGCAGAACGGGGATCTACGAGCAGTACTTC. Its protein product is CASRTGIYEQYF.